This T cell receptor beta chain was captured in a study of T cells in Graves' hyperthyroidism and ophthalmopathy. The CDR3 totals 13 residues. Trimming cost V 6 bases and J 2 bases, with 14 bases left between them. From germline, CDR1 is DFQATT and CDR2 SNEGSKA (reference sequence). Using RNA transcripts as the source, TCR beta CDR3 regions were amplified. An initial round of RT-PCR targeting the TCR CDR3 relied on the HTBI primer set. TCRdb itself ran the multiplex PCR reads through MiXCR, one entry per CDR3 protein. This table has some 300,000 distinct CDR3 sequences, less than 15% appearing once. This clonotype was recorded many times.

J is TRBJ2-7 and V is TRBV20-1; D gene uncertain. This clonotype originated in a woman younger than 45 with Graves' hyperthyroidism that later progressed to Graves' ophthalmopathy. Input material: blood. The CDR3 sequence: CSALEDPPYEQYF. As DNA, the CDR3 is TGCAGTGCCTTAGAAGACCCTCCCTACGAGCAGTACTTC.